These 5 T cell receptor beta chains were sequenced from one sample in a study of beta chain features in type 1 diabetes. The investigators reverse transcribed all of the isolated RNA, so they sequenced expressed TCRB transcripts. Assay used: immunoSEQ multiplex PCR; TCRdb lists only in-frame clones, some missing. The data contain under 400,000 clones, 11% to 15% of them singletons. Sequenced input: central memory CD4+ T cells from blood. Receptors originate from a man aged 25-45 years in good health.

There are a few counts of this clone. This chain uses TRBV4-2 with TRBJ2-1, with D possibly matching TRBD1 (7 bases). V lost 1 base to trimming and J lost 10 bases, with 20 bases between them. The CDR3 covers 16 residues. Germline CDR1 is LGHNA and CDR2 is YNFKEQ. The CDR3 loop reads CASSQGLDRAGLEQFF. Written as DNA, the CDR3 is TGTGCCAGCAGCCAAGGCCTCGACAGGGCGGGATTGGAGCAGTTCTTC.

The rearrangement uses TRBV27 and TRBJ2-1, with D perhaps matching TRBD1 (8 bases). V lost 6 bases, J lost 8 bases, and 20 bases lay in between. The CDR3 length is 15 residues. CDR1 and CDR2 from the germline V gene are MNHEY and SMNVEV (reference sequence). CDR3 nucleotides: TGTGCCAGCAGGACCACAGGGGGGGTTGTGTATGAGCAGTTCTTC. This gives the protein CASRTTGGVVYEQFF.

CDR3 sequence reads: CASSLADGELFF. CDR3 nucleotide sequence: TGTGCCAGCAGCTTAGCCGACGGGGAGCTGTTTTTT. The rearrangement joins TRBV7-2 to TRBJ2-2, with no clear D. This CDR3 is 12 amino acids long. From germline, CDR1 is SGHTA and CDR2 FQGNSA. Trimming stripped 0 bases from V and 7 bases from J, with 3 bases between.

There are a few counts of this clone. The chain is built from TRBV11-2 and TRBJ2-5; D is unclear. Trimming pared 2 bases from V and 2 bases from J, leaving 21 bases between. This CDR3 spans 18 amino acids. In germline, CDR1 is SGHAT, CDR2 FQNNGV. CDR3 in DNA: TGTGCCAGCAGCTTACGCGGTTCGATCAGCAGGCGACAAGAGACCCAGTACTTC. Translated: CASSLRGSISRRQETQYF.

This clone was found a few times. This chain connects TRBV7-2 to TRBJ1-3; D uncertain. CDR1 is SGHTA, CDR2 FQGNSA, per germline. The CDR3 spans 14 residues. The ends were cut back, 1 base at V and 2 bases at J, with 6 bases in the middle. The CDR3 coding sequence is TGTGCCAGCAGCTTAGGGGCCGCTGGAAACACCATATATTTT. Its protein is CASSLGAAGNTIYF.